This T cell receptor (beta chain) was identified during a study of T cell responses to AZD1222 COVID-19 vaccine. General study points: At study baseline, merely more than 5 AZD1222 recipients were seropositive. Spike-specific TCR breadth and depth both grew after two AZD1222 doses.

Looked up from germline, CDR1 is MNHEY and CDR2 is SMNVEV (reference sequence). This CDR3 comprises 14 residues. The V end was cut by 6 bases, the J end by 0 bases, with 12 bases between. Only in-frame clones appear in the TCRdb table, and some are missing; sequencing was by immunoSEQ multiplex PCR. The sample comprises roughly 170,000 clones, 85% to 95% of which are singletons, and approximately 0.88% rests with the top ten. Regarding this clone: No antigen is known for it.

This rearrangement joins TRBV27 to TRBJ2-7; possibly TRBD1 or TRBD2 for D (5 bases each). The sample here was peripheral blood, taken on day 0 of AZD1222 vaccination. The receptor was derived from an adult in good health. The DNA for the CDR3 is TGTGCCAGCAGCTGGGACCGGAGCTCCTACGAGCAGTACTTC. Protein: CASSWDRSSYEQYF.